The clone carrying this T cell receptor (beta chain) has more than one count but fewer than ten. TCRdb re-called the 5' RACE reads with MiXCR, one entry per CDR3 protein. Found here are about 480,000 distinct CDR3 sequences, approximately 15% of them singletons; the top ten hold roughly 0.5%. The CDR3 extends over 15 amino acids. The junction had 6 bases not matched to a gene; V was cut back by 7 bases and J by 0 bases. Germline V gene lookup returns CDR1 DFQATT and CDR2 SNEGSKA (reference sequence). The sample originates from a study of identical twins. These data were also reused for a study on yellow fever vaccine responses in identical twins.

This TCR derives from a young woman in good health. The sample was CD4+ T cells sorted from blood. This chain connects TRBV20-1 to TRBJ2-1; TRBD1 matches 10 bases. DNA for the CDR3: TGCAGTGACCTGGGACAGGGGAGCTCCTACAATGAGCAGTTCTTC. Its translation is CSDLGQGSSYNEQFF.